These T cell receptor beta chains were read from a single sample in a study of T cell responses to AZD1222 COVID-19 vaccine. Sequencing used immunoSEQ multiplex PCR; TCRdb keeps in-frame clones, though not all of them. The sample records 54,000 or so clones, around 90% being singletons. The sample was peripheral blood, taken on day 0 of AZD1222 vaccination. Every receptor here comes from an adult in good health. Each CDR3 is given without its conserved first and last residue. Fields, in order: V gene, D gene, J gene, CDR3 protein. A D gene is named only where the DNA matches it firmly.

TRBV6-1,.,TRBJ1-5,ASSDLRRGHQPQH
TRBV5-4,.,TRBJ1-1,ASSPRQAVEAF
TRBV5-8,.,TRBJ2-1,ASSLRTNNEQF
TRBV28,TRBD2,TRBJ2-1,ASSVQARGEF
TRBV7-9,.,TRBJ2-5,ASSFLEGPEETQY
TRBV7-2,TRBD2,TRBJ2-3,ASRLAGGSGTDTQY
TRBV6-2/TRBV6-3,.,TRBJ2-6,ASSPPHSGANVLT
TRBV7-3,.,TRBJ2-2,ASSPRGPVRAGRELF
TRBV19,.,TRBJ1-4,ASSNFEKLF
TRBV6-5,TRBD2,TRBJ2-7,ASSRRTSGSYEQY
TRBV11-2,TRBD2,TRBJ2-3,ASSPRSPPAGETDTQY
TRBV6-1,.,TRBJ2-1,ASSETSDWYNEQF
TRBV7-9,TRBD1,TRBJ2-2,ASSLGTGSTGELF
TRBV18,TRBD1,TRBJ1-4,ASSLGQVGEKLF
TRBV5-1,TRBD1,TRBJ2-7,ASSKNPTGSDEQY
TRBV6-2/TRBV6-3,.,TRBJ2-7,ASSGDTYEQY
TRBV7-8,.,TRBJ2-1,ASSLAQNEQF
TRBV21-1,.,TRBJ1-6,ARREGRQNSPLH
TRBV19,.,TRBJ2-1,ASRIDRNNEQF
TRBV2,.,TRBJ2-5,ASSNHLSSQETQY
TRBV5-1,TRBD1,TRBJ1-1,ASIRQGDTNTEAF
TRBV18,.,TRBJ1-2,ASSQDSNYGYT
TRBV5-1,.,TRBJ2-2,ASSLDTPDDTGELF
TRBV18,.,TRBJ1-5,ASSSEGTRNQPQH
TRBV5-1,TRBD2,TRBJ2-3,ASTLGLAATDTQY
TRBV4-1,.,TRBJ2-5,ASSQHSSQETQY
TRBV7-9,TRBD1,TRBJ1-1,ASSPTSRQGKTEAF
TRBV7-9,TRBD1,TRBJ2-3,ASSYGQGTDTQY
TRBV6-2/TRBV6-3,.,TRBJ2-1,ASSQLGNEQF
TRBV27,TRBD1,TRBJ2-7,ASSPTWTGGGEQY
TRBV6-1,.,TRBJ1-2,ASSEASGHGGYGYT
TRBV9,TRBD1,TRBJ2-2,ASTGQGRSANTGELF
TRBV5-1,.,TRBJ2-2,ASSLALVRQNTGELF
TRBV30,.,TRBJ1-5,AWSVQGMEPQH
TRBV2,TRBD2,TRBJ2-3,ASSEGREGILHTQY
TRBV19,.,TRBJ1-5,ASSIGGNSNQPQH
TRBV5-5,TRBD1,TRBJ1-5,ASSPGQVISNQPQH
TRBV7-9,TRBD1,TRBJ1-2,ASSLDRGRSGYT
TRBV7-9,.,TRBJ1-2,ASSSDPYGYT
TRBV5-4,.,TRBJ1-2,ASSLAGLKGPYGYT
TRBV21-1,.,TRBJ1-6,ASSNSRTIPGNSPLH
TRBV14,.,TRBJ2-2,ASSQDYPSSDTGELF